This T cell receptor (beta chain) was profiled in a study of OX40 agonist ivuxolimab in advanced cancers. Study details: With ivuxolimab, an agonistic anti-OX40 (CD134) antibody, patients were treated. Dose-escalation patients were diagnosed with hepatocellular carcinoma, melanoma, renal cell cancer or head and neck cancer.

The protocol was immunoSEQ multiplex PCR, while the TCRdb copy is restricted to in-frame clones and leaves out a portion. The table records roughly 77,000 clones, just under 95% of them present only once. As regards this clone: Its antigen remains unknown.

Study outcomes and limitations: At 0.1 to 3.0 mg/kg and by week 6, clonal expansion occurred in CD4+ and CD8+ blood T cells.

Germline V gene sequence: CDR1 MNHNS, CDR2 SASEGT. The CDR3 has 13 amino acids. Trimming cost V 6 bases and J 5 bases, with 13 bases left between them. This chain uses TRBV6-1 with TRBJ1-2; D perhaps matches TRBD1 (6 bases). The receptor comes from an adult with an advanced solid tumor such as melanoma, head and neck, liver or kidney cancer. The sequenced sample was CD4+ or CD8+ T cells sorted from blood, obtained in a trial of the OX40 agonist ivuxolimab. DNA of the CDR3: TGTGCCAGCAGCGATACAGGGTCGTATGGCTACACCTTC. This codes for CASSDTGSYGYTF.